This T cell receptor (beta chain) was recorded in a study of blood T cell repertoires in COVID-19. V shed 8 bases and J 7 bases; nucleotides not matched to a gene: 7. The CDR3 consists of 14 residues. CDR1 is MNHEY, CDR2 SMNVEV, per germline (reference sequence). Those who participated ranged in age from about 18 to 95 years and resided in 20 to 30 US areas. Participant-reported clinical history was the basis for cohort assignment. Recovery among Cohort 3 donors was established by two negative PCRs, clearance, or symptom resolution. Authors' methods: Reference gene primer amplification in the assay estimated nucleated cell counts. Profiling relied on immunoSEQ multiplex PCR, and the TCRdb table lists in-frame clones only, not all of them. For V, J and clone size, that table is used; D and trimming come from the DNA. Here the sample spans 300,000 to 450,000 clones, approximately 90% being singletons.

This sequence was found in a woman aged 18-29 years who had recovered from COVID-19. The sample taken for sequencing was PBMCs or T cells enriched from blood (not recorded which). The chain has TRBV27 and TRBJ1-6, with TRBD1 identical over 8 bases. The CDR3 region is CASARDRWNSPLHF. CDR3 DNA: TGTGCCAGCGCTCGGGACAGGTGGAATTCACCCCTCCACTTT.